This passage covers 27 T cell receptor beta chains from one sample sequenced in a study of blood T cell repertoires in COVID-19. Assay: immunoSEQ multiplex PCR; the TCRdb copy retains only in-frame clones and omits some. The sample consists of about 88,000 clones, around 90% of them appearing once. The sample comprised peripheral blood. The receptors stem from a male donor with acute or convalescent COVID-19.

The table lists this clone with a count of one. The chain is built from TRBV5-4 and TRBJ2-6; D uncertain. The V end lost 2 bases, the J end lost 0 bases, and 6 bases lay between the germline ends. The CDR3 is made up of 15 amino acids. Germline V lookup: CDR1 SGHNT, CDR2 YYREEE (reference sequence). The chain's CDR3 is CASSFFHSGANVLTF. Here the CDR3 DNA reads TGTGCCAGCAGCTTTTTCCACTCTGGGGCCAACGTCCTGACTTTC.

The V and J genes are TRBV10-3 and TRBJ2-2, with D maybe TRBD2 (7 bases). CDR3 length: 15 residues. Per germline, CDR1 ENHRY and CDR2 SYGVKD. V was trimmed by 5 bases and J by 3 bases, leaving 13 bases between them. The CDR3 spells CAISRGGGDTGELFF. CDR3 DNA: TGTGCCATCAGTCGAGGGGGGGGAGACACCGGGGAGCTGTTTTTT.

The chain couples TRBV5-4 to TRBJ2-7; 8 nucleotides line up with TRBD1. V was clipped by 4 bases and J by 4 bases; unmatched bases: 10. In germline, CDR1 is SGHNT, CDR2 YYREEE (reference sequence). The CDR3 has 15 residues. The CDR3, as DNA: TGTGCCAGCAGCCCGGAGGGCAGGGGGCGTTACGAGCAGTACTTC. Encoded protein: CASSPEGRGRYEQYF. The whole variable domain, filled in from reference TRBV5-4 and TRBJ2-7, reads ETGVTQSPTHLIKTRGQQVTLRCSSQSGHNTVSWYQQALGQGPQFIFQYYREEENGRGNFPPRFSGLQFPNYSSELNVNALELDDSALYLCASSPEGRGRYEQYFGPGTRLTVT.

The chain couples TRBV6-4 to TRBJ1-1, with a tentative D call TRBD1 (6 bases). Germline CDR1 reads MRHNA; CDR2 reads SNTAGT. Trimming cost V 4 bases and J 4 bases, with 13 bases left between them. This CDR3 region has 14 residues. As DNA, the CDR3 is TGTGCCAGCAGTGCTGGACAGTCGCCCACTGAAGCTTTCTTT. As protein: CASSAGQSPTEAFF.

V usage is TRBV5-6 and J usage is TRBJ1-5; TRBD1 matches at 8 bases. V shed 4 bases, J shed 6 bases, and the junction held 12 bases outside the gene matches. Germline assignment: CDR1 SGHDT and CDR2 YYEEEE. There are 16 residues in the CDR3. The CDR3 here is CASSIGAGQGFQPQHF. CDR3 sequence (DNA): TGTGCCAGCAGCATTGGGGCAGGACAGGGTTTTCAGCCCCAGCATTTT.

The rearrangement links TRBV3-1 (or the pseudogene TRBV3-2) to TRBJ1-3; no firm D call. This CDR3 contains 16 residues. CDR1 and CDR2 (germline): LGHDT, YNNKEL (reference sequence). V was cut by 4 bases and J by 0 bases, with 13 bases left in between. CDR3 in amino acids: CASSPRGTNSGNTIYF. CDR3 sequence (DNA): TGTGCCAGCAGCCCCCGGGGTACTAACTCTGGAAACACCATATATTTT.

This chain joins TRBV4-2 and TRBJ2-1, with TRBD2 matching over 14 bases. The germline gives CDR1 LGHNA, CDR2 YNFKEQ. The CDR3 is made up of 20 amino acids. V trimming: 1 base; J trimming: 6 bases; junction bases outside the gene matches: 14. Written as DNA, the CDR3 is TGTGCCAGCAGCCAAGGTGGACTAGCGGGGGGTCGCTCCCTTAGCAATGAGCAGTTCTTC. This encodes CASSQGGLAGGRSLSNEQFF.

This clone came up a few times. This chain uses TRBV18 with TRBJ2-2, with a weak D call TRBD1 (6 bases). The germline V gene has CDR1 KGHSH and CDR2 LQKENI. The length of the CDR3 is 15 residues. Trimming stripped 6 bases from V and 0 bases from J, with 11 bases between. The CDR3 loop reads CASSRGGANTGELFF. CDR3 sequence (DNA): TGTGCCAGCTCCCGTGGGGGCGCGAACACCGGGGAGCTGTTTTTT.

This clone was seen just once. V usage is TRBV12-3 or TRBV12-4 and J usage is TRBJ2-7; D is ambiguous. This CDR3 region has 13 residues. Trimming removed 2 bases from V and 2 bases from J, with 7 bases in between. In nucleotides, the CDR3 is TGTGCCAGCAGTTTATGGCAAGCCTACGAGCAGTACTTC. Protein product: CASSLWQAYEQYF.

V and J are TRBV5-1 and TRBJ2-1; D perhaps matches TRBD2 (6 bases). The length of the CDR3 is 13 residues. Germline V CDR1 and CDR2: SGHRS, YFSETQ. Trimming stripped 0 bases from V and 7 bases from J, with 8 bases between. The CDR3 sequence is CASSLDGGNEQFF. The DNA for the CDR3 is TGCGCCAGCAGCTTGGATGGGGGGAATGAGCAGTTCTTC.

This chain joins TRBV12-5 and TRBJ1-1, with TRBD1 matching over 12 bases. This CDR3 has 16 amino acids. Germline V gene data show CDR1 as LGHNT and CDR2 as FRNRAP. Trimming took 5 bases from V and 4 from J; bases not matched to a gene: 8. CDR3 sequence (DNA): TGTGCTAGTGGTGGCGGGACAGGGGGCGTGGGCACTGAAGCTTTCTTT. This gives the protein CASGGGTGGVGTEAFF.

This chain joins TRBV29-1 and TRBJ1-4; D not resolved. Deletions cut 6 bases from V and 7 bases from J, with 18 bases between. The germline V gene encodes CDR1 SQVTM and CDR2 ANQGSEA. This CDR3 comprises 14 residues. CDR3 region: CSVAAGRQGEKLFF. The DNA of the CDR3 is TGCAGCGTCGCGGCGGGGAGACAAGGTGAAAAACTGTTTTTT.

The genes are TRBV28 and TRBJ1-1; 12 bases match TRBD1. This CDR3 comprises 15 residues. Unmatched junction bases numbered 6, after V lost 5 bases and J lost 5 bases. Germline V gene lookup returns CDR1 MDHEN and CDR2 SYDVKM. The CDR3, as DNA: TGTGCCAGCAGTCCGGGACAGGGGGCGAGTACTGAAGCTTTCTTT. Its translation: CASSPGQGASTEAFF. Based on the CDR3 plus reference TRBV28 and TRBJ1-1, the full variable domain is DVKVTQSSRYLVKRTGEKVFLECVQDMDHENMFWYRQDPGLGLRLIYFSYDVKMKEKGDIPEGYSVSREKKERFSLILESASTNQTSMYLCASSPGQGASTEAFFGQGTRLTVV.

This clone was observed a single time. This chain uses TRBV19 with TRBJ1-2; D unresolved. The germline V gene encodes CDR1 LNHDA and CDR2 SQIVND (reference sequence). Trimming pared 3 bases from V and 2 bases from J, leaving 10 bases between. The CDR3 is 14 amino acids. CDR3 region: CASSMQDWNYGYTF. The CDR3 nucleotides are TGTGCCAGTAGTATGCAGGACTGGAACTATGGCTACACCTTC.

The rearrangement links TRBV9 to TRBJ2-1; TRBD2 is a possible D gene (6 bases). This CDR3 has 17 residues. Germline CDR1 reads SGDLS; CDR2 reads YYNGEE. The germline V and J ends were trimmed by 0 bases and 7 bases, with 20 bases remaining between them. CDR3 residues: CASSVDPSGASKNEQFF. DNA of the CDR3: TGTGCCAGCAGCGTAGATCCCTCGGGAGCTTCCAAAAATGAGCAGTTCTTC.

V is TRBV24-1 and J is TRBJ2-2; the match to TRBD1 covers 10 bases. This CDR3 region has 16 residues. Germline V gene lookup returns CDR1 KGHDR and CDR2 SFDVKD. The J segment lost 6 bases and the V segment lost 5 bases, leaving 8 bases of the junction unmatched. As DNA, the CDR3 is TGTGCCACCAGTGGAACCGGGACAGGGGTACCCGGGGAGCTGTTTTTT. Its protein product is CATSGTGTGVPGELFF.

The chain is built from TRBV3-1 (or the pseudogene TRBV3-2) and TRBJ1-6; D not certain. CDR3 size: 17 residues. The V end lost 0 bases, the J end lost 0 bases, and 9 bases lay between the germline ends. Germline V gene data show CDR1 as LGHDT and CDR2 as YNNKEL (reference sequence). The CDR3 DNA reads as TGTGCCAGCAGCCAAGAATGGGCCAGCTCCTATAATTCACCCCTCCACTTT. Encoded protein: CASSQEWASSYNSPLHF.

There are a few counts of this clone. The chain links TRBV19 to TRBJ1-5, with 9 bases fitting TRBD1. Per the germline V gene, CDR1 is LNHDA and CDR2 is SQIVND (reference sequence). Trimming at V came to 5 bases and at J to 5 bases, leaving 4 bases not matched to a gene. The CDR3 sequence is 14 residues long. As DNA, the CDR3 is TGTGCCAGTAGTCCAGACAGGGGGTATCAGCCCCAGCATTTT. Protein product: CASSPDRGYQPQHF. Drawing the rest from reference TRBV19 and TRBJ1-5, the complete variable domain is DGGITQSPKYLFRKEGQNVTLSCEQNLNHDAMYWYRQDPGQGLRLIYYSQIVNDFQKGDIAEGYSVSREKKESFPLTVTSAQKNPTAFYLCASSPDRGYQPQHFGDGTRLSIL.

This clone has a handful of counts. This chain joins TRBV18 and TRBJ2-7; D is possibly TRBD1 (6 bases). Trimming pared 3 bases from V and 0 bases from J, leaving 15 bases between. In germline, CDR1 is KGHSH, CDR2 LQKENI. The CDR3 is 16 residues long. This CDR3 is CASSPLQGLSSYEQYF. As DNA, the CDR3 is TGTGCCAGCTCACCTCTCCAGGGGCTTAGCTCCTACGAGCAGTACTTC.

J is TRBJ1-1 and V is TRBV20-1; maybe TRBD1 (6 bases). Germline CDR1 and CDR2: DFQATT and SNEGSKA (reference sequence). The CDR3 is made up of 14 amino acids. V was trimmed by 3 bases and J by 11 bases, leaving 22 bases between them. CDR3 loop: CSASVTAAGEQAFF. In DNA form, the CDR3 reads TGCAGTGCTAGTGTGACAGCCGCAGGGGAACAGGCTTTCTTT.

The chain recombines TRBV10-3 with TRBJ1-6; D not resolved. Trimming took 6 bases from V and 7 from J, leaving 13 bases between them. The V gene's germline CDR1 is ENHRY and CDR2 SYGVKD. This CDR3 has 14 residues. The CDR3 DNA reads TGTGCCATCAGGGGCAGAAACTTAAATTCACCCCTCCACTTT. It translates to CAIRGRNLNSPLHF.

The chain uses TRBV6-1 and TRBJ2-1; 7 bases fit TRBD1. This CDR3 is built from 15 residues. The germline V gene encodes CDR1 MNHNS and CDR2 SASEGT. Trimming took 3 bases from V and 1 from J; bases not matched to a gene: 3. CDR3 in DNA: TGTGCCAGCAGTGAGACAGGGTGGTCCTACAATGAGCAGTTCTTC. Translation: CASSETGWSYNEQFF.

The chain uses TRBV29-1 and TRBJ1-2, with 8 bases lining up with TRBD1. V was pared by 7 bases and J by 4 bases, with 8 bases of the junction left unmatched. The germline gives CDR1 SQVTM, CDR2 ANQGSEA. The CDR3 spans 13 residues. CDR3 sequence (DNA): TGCAGCGCTACAGGGGGTATTGGCTATGGCTACACCTTC. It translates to CSATGGIGYGYTF.

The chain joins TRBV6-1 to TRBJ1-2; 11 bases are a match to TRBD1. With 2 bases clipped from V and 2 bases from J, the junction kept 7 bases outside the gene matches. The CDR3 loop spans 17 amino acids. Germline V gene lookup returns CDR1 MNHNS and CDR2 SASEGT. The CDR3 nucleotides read TGTGCCAGCAGTGAACGAGGATGGACAGGGGGCAACTATGGCTACACCTTC. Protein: CASSERGWTGGNYGYTF.

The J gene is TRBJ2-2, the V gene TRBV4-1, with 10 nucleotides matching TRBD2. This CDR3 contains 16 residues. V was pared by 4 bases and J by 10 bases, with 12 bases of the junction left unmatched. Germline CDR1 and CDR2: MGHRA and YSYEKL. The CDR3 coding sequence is TGCGCCAGCAGCCCCAGACTAGCGGGTTGGGGTGAGGAGCTGTTTTTT. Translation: CASSPRLAGWGEELFF.

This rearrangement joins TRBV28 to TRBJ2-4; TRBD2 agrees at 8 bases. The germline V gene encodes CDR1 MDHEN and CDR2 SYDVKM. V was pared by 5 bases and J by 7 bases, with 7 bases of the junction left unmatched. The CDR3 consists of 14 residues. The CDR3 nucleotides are TGTGCCAGCAGTAACCCGGGAGGGGCCAACATTCAGTACTTC. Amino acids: CASSNPGGANIQYF. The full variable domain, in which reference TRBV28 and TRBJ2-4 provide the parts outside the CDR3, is DVKVTQSSRYLVKRTGEKVFLECVQDMDHENMFWYRQDPGLGLRLIYFSYDVKMKEKGDIPEGYSVSREKKERFSLILESASTNQTSMYLCASSNPGGANIQYFGAGTRLSVL.

CDR3 nucleotide sequence: TGTGCCAGCAGCGCTCAGGGGGTCCGGACCGGGGAGCTGTTTTTT. This codes for CASSAQGVRTGELFF. The chain joins TRBV9 to TRBJ2-2; 7 bases fit TRBD1. The V and J ends lost 3 bases and 5 bases, in that order; junction bases with no gene match: 7. Germline-derived CDR1 and CDR2 are SGDLS and YYNGEE. CDR3 length: 15 amino acids.